A single sample is the source of the 3 T cell receptor beta chains below, sequenced in a study of T-cell memory formation after mild COVID-19. TCRdb used MiXCR to reprocess the 5' RACE reads, holding one entry per CDR3 protein. The table includes about 130,000 distinct CDR3 sequences, about 17% detected once. Sequencing was done on a sample of PBMCs or a T cell subset sorted from them (not recorded which). The receptors were sampled from a man between 18 and 29 years old who had mild COVID-19 (a few samples of this study predate the infection). Cell type and time point are not known.

The chain couples TRBV7-3 to TRBJ2-2, with D hard to call. Trimming took off 5 bases at V and 4 bases at J, with 8 bases between the two ends. The CDR3 runs 13 residues. Germline CDR1 reads SGHTA; CDR2 reads FQGTGA. The CDR3 DNA is TGTGCCAGCAGCCCGGCCCCCACCGGGGAGCTGTTTTTT. Protein product: CASSPAPTGELFF.

The genes are TRBV6-6 and TRBJ2-4; D unclear. CDR1 and CDR2 from the germline V gene are MNHNY and SVGAGI (reference sequence). Between the trimmed V and J ends, which lost 10 bases and 0 bases, there was a span of 4 bases. The CDR3 is 11 amino acids. In DNA, the CDR3 is TGTGCCATCATAGCCAAAAACATTCAGTACTTC. Translated: CAIIAKNIQYF.

V is TRBV6-5 and J is TRBJ2-7; D might be TRBD1 (7 bases). V lost 6 bases and J lost 1, with 16 bases in between. The CDR3 is 15 residues long. The germline V gene has CDR1 MNHEY and CDR2 SVGAGI. In nucleotides, the CDR3 is TGTGCCAGCAGATTATCACAGGGGACTTCCTACGAGCAGTACTTC. It specifies CASRLSQGTSYEQYF.